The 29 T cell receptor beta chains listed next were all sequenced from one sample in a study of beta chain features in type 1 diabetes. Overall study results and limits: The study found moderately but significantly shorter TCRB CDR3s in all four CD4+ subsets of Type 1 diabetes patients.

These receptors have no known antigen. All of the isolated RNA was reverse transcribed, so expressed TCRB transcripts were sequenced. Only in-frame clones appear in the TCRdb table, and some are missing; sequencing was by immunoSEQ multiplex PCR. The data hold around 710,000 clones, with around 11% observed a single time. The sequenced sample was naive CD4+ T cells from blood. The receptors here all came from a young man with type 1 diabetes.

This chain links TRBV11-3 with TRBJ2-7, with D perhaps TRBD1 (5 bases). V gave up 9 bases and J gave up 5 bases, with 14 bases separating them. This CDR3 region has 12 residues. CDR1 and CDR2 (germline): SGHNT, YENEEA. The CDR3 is CASHGAGNEQYF. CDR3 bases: TGTGCCAGTCATGGGGCAGGAAACGAGCAGTACTTC.

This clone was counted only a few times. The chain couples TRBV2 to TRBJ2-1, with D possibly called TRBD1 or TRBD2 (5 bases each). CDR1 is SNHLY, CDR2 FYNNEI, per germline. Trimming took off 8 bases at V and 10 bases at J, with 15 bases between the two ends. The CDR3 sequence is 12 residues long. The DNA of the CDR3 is TGTGCCAGCGCTCGGGGACCAGGGGAGCAGTTCTTC. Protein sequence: CASARGPGEQFF.

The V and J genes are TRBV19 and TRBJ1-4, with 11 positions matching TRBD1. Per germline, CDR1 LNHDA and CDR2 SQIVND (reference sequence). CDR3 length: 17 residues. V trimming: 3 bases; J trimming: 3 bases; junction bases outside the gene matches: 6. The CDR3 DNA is TGTGCCAGTAGTATGATGGGACAGGGGGTTGCTAATGAAAAACTGTTTTTT. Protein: CASSMMGQGVANEKLFF.

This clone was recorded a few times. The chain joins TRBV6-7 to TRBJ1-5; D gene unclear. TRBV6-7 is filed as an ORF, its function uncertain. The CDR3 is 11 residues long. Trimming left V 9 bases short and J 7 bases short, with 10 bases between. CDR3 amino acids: CASTAGQPQHF. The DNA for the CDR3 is TGTGCCAGTACGGCGGGGCAGCCCCAGCATTTT.

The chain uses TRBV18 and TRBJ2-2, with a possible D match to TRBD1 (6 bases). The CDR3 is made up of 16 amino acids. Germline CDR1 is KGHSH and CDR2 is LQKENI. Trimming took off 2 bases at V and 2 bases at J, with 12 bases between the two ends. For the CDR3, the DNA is TGTGCCAGCTCACCATCGGACAGAACTAACACCGGGGAGCTGTTTTTT. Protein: CASSPSDRTNTGELFF.

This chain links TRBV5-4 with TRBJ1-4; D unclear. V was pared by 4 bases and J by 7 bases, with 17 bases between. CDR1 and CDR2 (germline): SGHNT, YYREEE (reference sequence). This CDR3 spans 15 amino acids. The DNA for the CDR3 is TGTGCCAGCAGCATTTTTTCGCCGGCTAGTGAAAAACTGTTTTTT. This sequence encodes CASSIFSPASEKLFF.

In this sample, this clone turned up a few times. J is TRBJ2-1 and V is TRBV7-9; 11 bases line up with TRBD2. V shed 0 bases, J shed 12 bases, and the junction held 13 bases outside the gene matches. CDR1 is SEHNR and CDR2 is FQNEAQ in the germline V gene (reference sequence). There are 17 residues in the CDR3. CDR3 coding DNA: TGTGCCAGCAGCTTAGCGGCTAGCGGGGGGCCGCCGGATAGGCAGTTCTTC. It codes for CASSLAASGGPPDRQFF.

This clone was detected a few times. This CDR3 reads CASSARGGQGEDTQYF. CDR3 bases: TGTGCCAGCAGCGCTCGTGGTGGACAGGGTGAGGATACGCAGTATTTT. This rearrangement joins TRBV9 to TRBJ2-3; 8 nucleotides line up with TRBD1. With 3 bases clipped from V and 6 bases from J, the junction kept 12 bases outside the gene matches. CDR3 size: 16 residues. The germline gives CDR1 SGDLS, CDR2 YYNGEE.

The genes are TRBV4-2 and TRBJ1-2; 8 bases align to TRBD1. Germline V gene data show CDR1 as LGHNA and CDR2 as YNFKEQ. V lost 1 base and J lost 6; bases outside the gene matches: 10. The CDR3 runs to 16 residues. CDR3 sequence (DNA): TGTGCCAGCAGCCAAGGGGCCACAGGGGGTTTGAATGGCTACACCTTC. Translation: CASSQGATGGLNGYTF.

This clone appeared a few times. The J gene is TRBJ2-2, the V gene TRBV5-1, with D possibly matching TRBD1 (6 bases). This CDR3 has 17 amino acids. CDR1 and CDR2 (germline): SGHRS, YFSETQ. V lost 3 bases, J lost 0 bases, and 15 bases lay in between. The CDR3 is CASSSRTGTTNTGELFF. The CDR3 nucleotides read TGCGCCAGCAGCTCTCGTACCGGGACAACGAACACCGGGGAGCTGTTTTTT.

The CDR3 coding sequence is TGCAGTGCTAGCCGACCCGACGAGCAGTTCTTC. Translated, it gives CSASRPDEQFF. The chain recombines TRBV20-1 with TRBJ2-1; D not certain. Trimming took off 3 bases at V and 10 bases at J, with 10 bases between the two ends. Per the germline V gene, CDR1 is DFQATT and CDR2 is SNEGSKA (reference sequence). CDR3 length equals 11 residues.

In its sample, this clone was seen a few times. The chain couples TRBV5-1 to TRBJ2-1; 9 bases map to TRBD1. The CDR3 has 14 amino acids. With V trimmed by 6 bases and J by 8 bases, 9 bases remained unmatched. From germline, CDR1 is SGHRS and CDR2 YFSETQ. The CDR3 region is CASNRDRERDEQFF. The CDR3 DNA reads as TGCGCCAGCAACCGGGACAGGGAACGCGATGAGCAGTTCTTC.

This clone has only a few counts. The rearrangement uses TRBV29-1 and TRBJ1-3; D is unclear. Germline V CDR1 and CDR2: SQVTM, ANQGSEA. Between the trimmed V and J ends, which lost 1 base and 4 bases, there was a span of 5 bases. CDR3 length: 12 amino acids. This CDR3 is CSVEGSGNTIYF. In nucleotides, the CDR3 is TGCAGCGTTGAAGGGTCGGGAAACACCATATATTTT.

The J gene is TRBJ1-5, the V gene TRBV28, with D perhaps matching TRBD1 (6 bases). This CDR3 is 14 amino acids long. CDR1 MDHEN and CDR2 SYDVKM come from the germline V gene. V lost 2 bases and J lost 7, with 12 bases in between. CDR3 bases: TGTGCCAGCAGTTTAGGGGGCCTTGGGCAGCCCCAGCATTTT. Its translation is CASSLGGLGQPQHF.

The CDR3 DNA reads as TGTGCCAGCAGCAGACAGGGGGCGGACACCGGGGAGCTGTTTTTT. It translates to CASSRQGADTGELFF. The chain carries TRBV7-9 and TRBJ2-2; TRBD1 matches at 10 bases. CDR3 length: 15 amino acids. Germline CDR1 is SEHNR and CDR2 is FQNEAQ (reference sequence). V lost 5 bases, J lost 3 bases, and 3 bases stayed unmatched.

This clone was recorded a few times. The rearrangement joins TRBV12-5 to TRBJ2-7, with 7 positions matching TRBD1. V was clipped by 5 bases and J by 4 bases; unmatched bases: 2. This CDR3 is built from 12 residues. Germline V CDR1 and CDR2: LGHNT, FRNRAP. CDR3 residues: CASGTGVYEQYF. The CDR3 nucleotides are TGTGCTAGTGGTACAGGGGTGTACGAGCAGTACTTC.

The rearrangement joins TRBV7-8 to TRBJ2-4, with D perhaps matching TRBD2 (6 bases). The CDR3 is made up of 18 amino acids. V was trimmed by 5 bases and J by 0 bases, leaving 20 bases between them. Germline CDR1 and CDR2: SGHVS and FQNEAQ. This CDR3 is CASSVGSGRFRAKNIQYF. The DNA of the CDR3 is TGTGCCAGCAGCGTCGGGAGCGGCCGCTTTAGAGCCAAAAACATTCAGTACTTC.

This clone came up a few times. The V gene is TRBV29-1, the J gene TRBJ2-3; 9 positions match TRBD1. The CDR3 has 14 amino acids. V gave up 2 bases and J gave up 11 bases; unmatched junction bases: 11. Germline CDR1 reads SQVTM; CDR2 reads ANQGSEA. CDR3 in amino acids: CSVERGTGTNMQYF. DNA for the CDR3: TGCAGCGTTGAAAGGGGGACAGGGACGAATATGCAGTATTTT.

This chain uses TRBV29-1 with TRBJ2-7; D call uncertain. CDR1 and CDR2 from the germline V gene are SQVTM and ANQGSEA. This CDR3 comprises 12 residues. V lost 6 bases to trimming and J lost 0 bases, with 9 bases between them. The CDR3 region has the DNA TGCAGCGTGGACCTAGGCTCCTACGAGCAGTACTTC. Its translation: CSVDLGSYEQYF.

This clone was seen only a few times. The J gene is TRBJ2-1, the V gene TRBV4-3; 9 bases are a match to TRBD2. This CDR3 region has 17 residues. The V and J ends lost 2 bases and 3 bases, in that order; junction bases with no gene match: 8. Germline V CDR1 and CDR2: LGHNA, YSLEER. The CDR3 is CASSQRQAGGYYNEQFF. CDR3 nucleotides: TGCGCCAGCAGCCAACGGCAAGCGGGGGGATACTACAATGAGCAGTTCTTC.

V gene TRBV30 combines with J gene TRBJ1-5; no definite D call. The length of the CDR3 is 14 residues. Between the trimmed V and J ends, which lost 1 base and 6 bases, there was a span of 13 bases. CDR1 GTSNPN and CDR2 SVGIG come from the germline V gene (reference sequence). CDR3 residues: CAWSEVAAGQPQHF. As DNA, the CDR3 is TGTGCCTGGAGTGAGGTAGCCGCCGGTCAGCCCCAGCATTTT.

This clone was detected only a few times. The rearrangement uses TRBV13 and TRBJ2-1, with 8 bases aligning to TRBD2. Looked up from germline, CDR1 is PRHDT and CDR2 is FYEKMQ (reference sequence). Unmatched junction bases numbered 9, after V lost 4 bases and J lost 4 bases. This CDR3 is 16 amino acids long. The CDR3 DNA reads TGTGCCAGCAGCTCCTCGGCGGGGGGCCCATACAATGAGCAGTTCTTC. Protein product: CASSSSAGGPYNEQFF. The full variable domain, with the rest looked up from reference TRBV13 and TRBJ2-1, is AAGVIQSPRHLIKEKRETATLKCYPIPRHDTVYWYQQGPGQDPQFLISFYEKMQSDKGSIPDRFSAQQFSDYHSELNMSSLELGDSALYFCASSSSAGGPYNEQFFGPGTRLTVL.

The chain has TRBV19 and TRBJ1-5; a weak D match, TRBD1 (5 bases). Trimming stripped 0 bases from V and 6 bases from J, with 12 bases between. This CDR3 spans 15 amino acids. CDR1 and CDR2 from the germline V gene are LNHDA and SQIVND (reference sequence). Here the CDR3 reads CASSIDRGGFQPQHF. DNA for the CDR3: TGTGCCAGTAGTATAGATCGTGGGGGATTTCAGCCCCAGCATTTT.

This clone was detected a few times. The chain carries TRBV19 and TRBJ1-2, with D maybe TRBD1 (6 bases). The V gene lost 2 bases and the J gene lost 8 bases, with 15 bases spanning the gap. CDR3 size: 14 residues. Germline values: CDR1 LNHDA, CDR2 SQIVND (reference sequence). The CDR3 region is CASSIWARGYGYTF. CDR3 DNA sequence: TGTGCCAGTAGTATATGGGCCAGGGGTTACGGCTACACCTTC.

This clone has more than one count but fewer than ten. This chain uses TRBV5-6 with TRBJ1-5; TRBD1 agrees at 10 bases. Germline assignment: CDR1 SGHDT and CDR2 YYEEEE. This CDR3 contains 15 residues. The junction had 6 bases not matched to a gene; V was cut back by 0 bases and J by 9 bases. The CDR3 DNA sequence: TGTGCCAGCAGCTTGGGACAGGGGGCCTCTCGGCCCCAGCATTTT. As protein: CASSLGQGASRPQHF.

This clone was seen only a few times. The CDR3 nucleotides read TGCAGCGGCTGGGGACAGGGGGTCCCCTACGAGCAGTACTTC. This codes for CSGWGQGVPYEQYF. This chain connects TRBV29-1 to TRBJ2-7; TRBD1 matches 11 bases. Germline trimming cut 7 bases from V and 2 bases from J; bases unmatched to any gene: 7. The CDR3 runs to 14 residues. CDR1 and CDR2 (germline): SQVTM, ANQGSEA.

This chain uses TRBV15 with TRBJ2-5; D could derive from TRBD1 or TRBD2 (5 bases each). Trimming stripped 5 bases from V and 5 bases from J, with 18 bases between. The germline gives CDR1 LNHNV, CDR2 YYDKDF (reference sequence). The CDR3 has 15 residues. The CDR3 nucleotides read TGTGCCACCAGCTTACCAGGGATCGGGGTTGAGACCCAGTACTTC. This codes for CATSLPGIGVETQYF.

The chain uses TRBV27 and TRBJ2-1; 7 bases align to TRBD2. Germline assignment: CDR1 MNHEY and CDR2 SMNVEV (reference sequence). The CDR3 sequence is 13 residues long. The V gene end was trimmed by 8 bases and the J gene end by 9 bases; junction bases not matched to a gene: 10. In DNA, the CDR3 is TGTGCCAGCCACTTCGGGCGGGGGAGTGAGCAGTTCTTC. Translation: CASHFGRGSEQFF.

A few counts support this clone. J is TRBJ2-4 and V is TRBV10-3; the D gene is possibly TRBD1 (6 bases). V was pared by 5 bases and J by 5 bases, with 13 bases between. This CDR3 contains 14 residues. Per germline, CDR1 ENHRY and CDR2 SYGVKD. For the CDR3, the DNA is TGTGCCATCAGTCAAAACAGGGATGAAAACATTCAGTACTTC. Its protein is CAISQNRDENIQYF.